Listed below are T cell receptor beta chains from one sample, sequenced in a study of vaccination and CD4 T cells after COVID-19. TCRdb redid the calling of the PCR reads with MiXCR, one entry per CDR3 protein. The sample comprises about 13,000 distinct CDR3 sequences, 75% to 85% of which are singletons, and approximately 30% rests with the top ten. Which antigens these TCRs recognize remains unknown. Sequencing was carried out using CD4+ T cells from blood, cultured in vitro. The receptors were gathered from a human donor who had recovered from COVID-19. CDR3s leave out the opening cysteine and the closing phenylalanine or tryptophan. The order of the fields is clone size, V gene, J gene, CDR3 protein. Clone size is stated in some rows and not others, as once, few, many or a class when expanded.

>.|TRBV7-2|TRBJ1-2
ASSAQGGYGYT
>.|TRBV20-1|TRBJ2-1
SARYRTSGRITYNEQF
>.|TRBV18|TRBJ2-3
ASSPLGDTSTDTQY
>.|TRBV18|TRBJ1-1
ASSPRLETEAF
>.|TRBV4-1|TRBJ2-1
ASSQDWLPRNEQF
>.|TRBV6-1|TRBJ2-7
ASSEIWNYEQY
>.|TRBV6-2/TRBV6-3|TRBJ2-7
ASRSTGTGVYEQY
>once|TRBV6-1|TRBJ1-3
ASMGQDRYTIY
>.|TRBV6-1|TRBJ1-5
ASSHQGGNQPQH
>few|TRBV6-2/TRBV6-3|TRBJ1-5
ASTGTTGNQPQH
>.|TRBV5-5|TRBJ2-6
ASSFGPGSYSGANVLT
>.|TRBV3-1|TRBJ2-7
ASSLAGAEQY
>.|TRBV19|TRBJ1-5
ASGYSGTGGQPQH
>.|TRBV11-3|TRBJ2-7
ASTLRLPSSYEQY
>.|TRBV27|TRBJ2-2
ATQGQGRTGELF
>once|TRBV24-1|TRBJ2-1
ATSAGTSSYNEQF
>.|TRBV24-1|TRBJ2-3
ATSAATSGRESDTQY
>.|TRBV20-1|TRBJ2-5
SARDGQGGETQY
>.|TRBV24-1|TRBJ1-5
ATSDPRSRAQPQH
>large|TRBV6-1|TRBJ1-1
ASSGEGRSGGEAF
>.|TRBV7-8|TRBJ2-1
ASSLGALSSYNEQF
>.|TRBV7-2|TRBJ1-5
ASSRRSQGSNQPQH
>.|TRBV6-1|TRBJ2-2
ASSESWTNTGELF
>.|TRBV20-1|TRBJ2-2
SASGVAGKTGELF
>.|TRBV20-1|TRBJ1-2
SARGQGGIDGYT
>once|TRBV15|TRBJ1-1
ATSFGNTEAF
>few|TRBV28|TRBJ1-2
ASSLGGYGYT
>few|TRBV6-2/TRBV6-3|.
ASRDRGYEQY
>.|TRBV5-1|TRBJ2-1
ASSLARTSGRAMDEQF
>.|TRBV27|TRBJ2-7
ASSSTERGLSYEQY
>once|TRBV23-1|TRBJ1-1
ASSPGGADTEAF
>.|TRBV11-2|TRBJ1-5
ASSSPRGPDQPQH
>.|TRBV7-9|TRBJ1-4
ASTARDGYNEKLF
>.|TRBV2|TRBJ1-2
ASSERGAGGYT
>.|TRBV6-2/TRBV6-3|TRBJ1-6
ASSYWGQANSPLH
>few|TRBV27|TRBJ1-2
ASSPYRGAVSRPTNYGYT
>.|TRBV19|TRBJ1-2
ASNGGDTNYGYT
>medium-sized|TRBV5-3|TRBJ1-6
ARSDPWGDNSPLH
>.|TRBV6-1|TRBJ1-6
ASRRYDRGRGSPLH
>.|TRBV6-1|TRBJ2-7
ASSNRLGGSTYEQY
>few|TRBV6-1|TRBJ1-5
ASSTGGQPQH
>.|TRBV6-5|TRBJ1-1
ASSYSMAGYTEAF
>medium-sized|TRBV27|TRBJ2-1
ASTGRDRGNNEQF
>.|TRBV20-1|TRBJ1-2
SARDTGVGYT